This T cell receptor beta chain is from a study of shared clonotypes between healthy human individuals (dated by TCRdb to 2020 to 2022). In the study overall: The cohort comprised a couple of women and a few men aged 18 to 49 years. Per donor, three plates each were used for CD4 naive and CD4 memory, two for CD8 naive, and one for CD8 memory. Per donor, leukapheresis produced somewhere between about 0.94 and 10 billion PBMCs. The study deeply sequenced blood TCR repertoires of about 5 healthy adults to estimate repertoire size and the extent of clonotype sharing between individuals. Different laboratories and diverse techniques were used to prepare libraries and sequence TCR repertoires, to increase sequencing depth and limit assay-specific biases.

V was cut back by 2 bases and J by 7 bases, leaving a gap of 14 bases between them. The germline V gene (reference sequence) provides CDR1 GTSNPN and CDR2 SVGIG. From the cysteine through the phenylalanine, the CDR3 covers 14 amino acids. The DNA shown is the 42-base CDR3, in frame from base 1. Using the deep immunoSEQ assay, TCR CDR3 regions were amplified from genomic DNA by multiplex PCR. Extracted genomic DNA from each cell subset was distributed evenly across all wells of several immunoSEQ 96-well plates, and each plate was treated as a replicate. For sorted subsets, around 200 ng genomic DNA, equal to tens of thousands of T cell genomes, was loaded into each replicate PCR. Purified libraries were quantified with a Qubit 3.0 fluorometer, sized on a Bioanalyzer 2100, and re-quantified with the KAPA Library Quantification kit. Each immunoSEQ 96-well plate was sequenced on its own single-read 150-cycle Illumina NextSeq 550 flow cell. The published analysis was carried out like this. Because only junctional sequences without quality scores were contained in the immunoSEQ output, filtering matching that applied to full-length reads could not be performed. Sequences were annotated with PyIR, a Python wrapper for IgBLAST v1.9, using IMGT germline references to assign V/J genes and CDR3. Reads were filtered out if the reads had weak V/J assignments (E-value above 1e-6), no CDR3, stop codons, out-of-frame junctions, or ambiguous translated residues. A V3J clonotype was defined by an identical inferred V gene, J gene, and CDR3 amino acid sequence. Percentage overlap between repertoires was calculated by dividing the number of shared unique clonotypes by the size of the smaller repertoire. Richness of each repertoire was evaluated using RTK rarefaction, the Chao1 estimator, and Recon v2.1 estimates of unobserved clonotypes. Generation probabilities were computed with OLGA for all TCRbeta clonotypes obtained by the gDNA method from a handful of donors. Imported from immuneACCESS, the table was reduced by TCRdb to in-frame sequences with V and J called. These copies leave out some clones; in studies compared against another copy, an unresolved V gene accounts for under half, and the cause of the remainder is not known. V and J calls and clone size follow that table, whereas D and trimming were derived from the DNA. The sample table contains about 2.2 million clones; only one count was recorded for roughly 91% of them. The top ten clonotypes cover approximately 1.7% of the sample.

CD8 naive samples consisted of CD45RO-negative cells that were positively selected for CCR7, yielding a CD45RA+CCR7+ population without TemRA cells. Donors were healthy HIV-negative adults with no recently reported acute infections or vaccinations. All donors were Caucasian adults living in Nashville, Tennessee, USA. After blood collection by leukapheresis, PBMCs were isolated using Ficoll-Histopaque density gradient centrifugation and then cryopreserved in the vapor phase of liquid nitrogen. Purity and quantity of every magnetically sorted T cell population were checked by analytical flow cytometry. Each sorted fraction had its genomic DNA isolated and then quantified by UV absorbance on a Nanodrop 2000c. A note on this clone: Its antigen target is currently unknown. Base quality data are lacking; no much larger clone is found one base away.

Paper-wide results and their limitations: Sharing across several donors was observed for around 5% of naive CD4, less than 4% of naive CD8, 2.3% of memory CD4, and around 0.4% of memory CD8 clonotypes. Rarefaction of sorted-subset datasets indicated incomplete sequencing despite the large sequencing depth. Larger estimated clonotype richness was generally found for naive subsets than for memory subsets. Pairwise subsampling led to the expectation that sequencing depth would affect the degree of clonotype sharing among donors. Only blood was sampled, and tissue TCR repertoires likely differ from those in blood. Clonotypes shared by all four sorted-subset donors showed higher generation probabilities than non-shared clonotypes. The small number of donors limited the genetic and exposure-history diversity represented.

This sequence uses TRBV30 and TRBJ1-4; the best D guess is TRBD1, with 5 bases matching. The receptor was derived from a young man in good health. Some clones in this sample may be carry-over from other donors' samples. Material for sequencing was naive CD8+ T cells from PBMCs. Interpreted using the paper, the cell subset or site label stands for: CD45RA+CCR7+. The CDR3 region has the sequence CAWSSWGVGEKLFF. The DNA sequence reads TGTGCCTGGAGTAGTTGGGGGGTGGGTGAAAAACTGTTTTTT.